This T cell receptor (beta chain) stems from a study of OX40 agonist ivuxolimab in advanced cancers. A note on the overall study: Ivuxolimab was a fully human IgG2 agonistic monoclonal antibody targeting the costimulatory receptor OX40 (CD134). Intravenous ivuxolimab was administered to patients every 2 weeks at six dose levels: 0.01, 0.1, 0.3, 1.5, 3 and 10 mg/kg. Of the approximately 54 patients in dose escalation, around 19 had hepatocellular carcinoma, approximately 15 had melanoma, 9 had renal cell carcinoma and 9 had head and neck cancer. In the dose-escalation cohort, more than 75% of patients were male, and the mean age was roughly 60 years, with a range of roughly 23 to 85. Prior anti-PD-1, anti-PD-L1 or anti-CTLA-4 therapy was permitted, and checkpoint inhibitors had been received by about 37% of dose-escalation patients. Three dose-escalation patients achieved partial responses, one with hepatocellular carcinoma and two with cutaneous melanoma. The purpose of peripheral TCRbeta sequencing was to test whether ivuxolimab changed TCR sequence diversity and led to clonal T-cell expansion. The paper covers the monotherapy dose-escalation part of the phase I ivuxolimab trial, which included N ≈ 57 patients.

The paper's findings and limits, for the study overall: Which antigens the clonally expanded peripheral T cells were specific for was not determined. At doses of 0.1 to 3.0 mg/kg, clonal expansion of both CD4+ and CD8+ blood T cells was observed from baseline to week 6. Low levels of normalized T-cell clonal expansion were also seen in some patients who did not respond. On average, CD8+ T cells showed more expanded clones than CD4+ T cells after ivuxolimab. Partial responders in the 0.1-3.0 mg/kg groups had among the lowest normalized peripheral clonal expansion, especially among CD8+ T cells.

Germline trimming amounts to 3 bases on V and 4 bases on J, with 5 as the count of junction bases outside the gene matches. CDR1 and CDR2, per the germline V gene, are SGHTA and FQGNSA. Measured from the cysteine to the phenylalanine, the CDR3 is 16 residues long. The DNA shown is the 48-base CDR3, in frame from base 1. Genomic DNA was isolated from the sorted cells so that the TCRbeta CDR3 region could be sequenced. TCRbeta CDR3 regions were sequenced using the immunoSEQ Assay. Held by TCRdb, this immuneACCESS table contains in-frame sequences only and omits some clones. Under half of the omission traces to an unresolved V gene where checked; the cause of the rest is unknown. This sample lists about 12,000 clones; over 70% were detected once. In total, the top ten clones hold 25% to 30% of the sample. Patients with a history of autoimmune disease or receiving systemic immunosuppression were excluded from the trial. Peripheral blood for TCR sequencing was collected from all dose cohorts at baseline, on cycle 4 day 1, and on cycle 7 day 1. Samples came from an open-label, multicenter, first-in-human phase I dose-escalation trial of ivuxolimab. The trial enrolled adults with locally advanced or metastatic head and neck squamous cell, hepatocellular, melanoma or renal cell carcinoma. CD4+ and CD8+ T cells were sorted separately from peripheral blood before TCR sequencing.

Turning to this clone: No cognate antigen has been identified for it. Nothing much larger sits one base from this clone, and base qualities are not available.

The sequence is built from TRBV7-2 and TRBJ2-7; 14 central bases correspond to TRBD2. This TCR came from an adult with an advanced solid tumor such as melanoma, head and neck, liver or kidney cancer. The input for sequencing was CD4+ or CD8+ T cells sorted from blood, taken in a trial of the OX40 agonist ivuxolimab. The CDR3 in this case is CASSFGLAGGEYEQYF. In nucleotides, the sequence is TGTGCCAGCAGCTTCGGACTAGCGGGAGGAGAGTACGAGCAGTACTTC.